This T cell receptor (beta chain) was observed in a study of radiotherapy plus CTLA-4 blockade in lung cancer. CDR1 LNHDA and CDR2 SQIVND come from the germline V gene (reference sequence). V was pared by 9 bases and J by 1 base, with 12 bases of the junction left unmatched. This CDR3 region has 17 residues. Only in-frame clones appear in the TCRdb table, and some are missing; sequencing was by immunoSEQ multiplex PCR. The table has about 85,000 clones, around 86% seen once. The chain has TRBV19 and TRBJ1-5; 10 bases are shared with TRBD1. The source was peripheral blood, collected from a patient treated with radiotherapy plus ipilimumab. The clonotype comes from a human donor with non-small cell lung cancer who had a partial response to radiotherapy plus ipilimumab. The CDR3 sequence: CASHTGTGAWSNQPQHF. The CDR3 DNA follows: TGTGCCAGCCATACCGGGACAGGGGCGTGGAGCAATCAGCCCCAGCATTTT.